Presented here are 15 T cell receptor beta chains from one specimen sequenced in a study of blood T cell repertoires in COVID-19. Generated by immunoSEQ multiplex PCR, the TCRdb table keeps only in-frame clones and is missing some. Among 70,000 to 95,000 clones listed, around 78% were seen once. Sequenced sample: peripheral blood. Source of these receptors: a man aged 55 to 70 with COVID-19, enrolled during active disease.

This chain connects TRBV2 to TRBJ2-5; 9 bases align to TRBD2. Trimming took 3 bases from V and 4 from J; bases not matched to a gene: 6. The CDR3 sequence is 15 residues long. The germline gives CDR1 SNHLY, CDR2 FYNNEI. CDR3 loop: CASSEASGARETQYF. The CDR3 DNA reads TGTGCCAGCAGTGAGGCTAGCGGGGCCCGAGAGACCCAGTACTTC.

In DNA form, the CDR3 reads TGTGCCAGCAGCTTGGCGGGCAGGGGGAGAGGAGAGACCCAGTACTTC. Protein product: CASSLAGRGRGETQYF. J is TRBJ2-5 and V is TRBV7-3; TRBD1 aligns across 7 bases. With 3 bases clipped from V and 4 bases from J, the junction kept 11 bases outside the gene matches. In germline, CDR1 is SGHTA, CDR2 FQGTGA. The CDR3 is made up of 16 amino acids.

The chain carries TRBV27 and TRBJ2-2; 9 nucleotides line up with TRBD2. The V gene end was trimmed by 5 bases and the J gene end by 5 bases; junction bases not matched to a gene: 6. This CDR3 contains 15 residues. Germline lookup yields CDR1 MNHEY and CDR2 SMNVEV (reference sequence). CDR3 sequence (DNA): TGTGCCAGCAGTCCGGGACTAGCCGGGACCGGGGAGCTGTTTTTT. It is translated as CASSPGLAGTGELFF.

The gene calls are TRBV30 and TRBJ1-5, with a possible D match to TRBD1 (6 bases). V lost 2 bases, J lost 2 bases, and 13 bases lay in between. Germline-derived CDR1 and CDR2 are GTSNPN and SVGIG (reference sequence). This CDR3 has 15 amino acids. In DNA form, the CDR3 reads TGTGCCTGGAGTCTACAGGGTAGGGGCAATCAGCCCCAGCATTTT. Its translation is CAWSLQGRGNQPQHF.

The chain uses TRBV4-1 and TRBJ2-3; 13 bases align to TRBD2. This CDR3 has 18 residues. The germline V gene has CDR1 MGHRA and CDR2 YSYEKL. With 0 bases clipped from V and 3 bases from J, the junction kept 6 bases outside the gene matches. The CDR3 loop reads CASSQDQTSGRTTDTQYF. CDR3 coding DNA: TGCGCCAGCAGCCAAGATCAGACTAGCGGGAGGACGACAGATACGCAGTATTTT.

This clone was recorded once. The CDR3 nucleotides read TGTGCCAGCAGTGAGGCGGGGCTGGGGGAGACCCAGTACTTC. It codes for CASSEAGLGETQYF. The J gene is TRBJ2-5, the V gene TRBV9; maybe TRBD2 (6 bases). Trimming stripped 5 bases from V and 5 bases from J, with 16 bases between. The CDR3 consists of 14 residues. Germline V lookup: CDR1 SGDLS, CDR2 YYNGEE. The complete variable domain, with remaining parts taken from reference TRBV9 and TRBJ2-5, reads DSGVTQTPKHLITATGQRVTLRCSPRSGDLSVYWYQQSLDQGLQFLIQYYNGEERAKGNILERFSAQQFPDLHSELNLSSLELGDSALYFCASSEAGLGETQYFGPGTRLLVL.

The V and J genes are TRBV5-1 and TRBJ1-2; maybe TRBD1 (6 bases). This CDR3 has 15 amino acids. Germline V lookup: CDR1 SGHRS, CDR2 YFSETQ. Trimming left V 4 bases short and J 2 bases short, with 15 bases between. CDR3 sequence (DNA): TGCGCCAGCAGCCCATGGGGGGGCGCGAACTATGGCTACACCTTC. It is translated as CASSPWGGANYGYTF.

This clone is labeled as medium-sized. The chain employs TRBV5-4 and TRBJ2-7; D may be TRBD1 (6 bases). V was cut by 2 bases and J by 3 bases, with 15 bases left in between. Germline loops: CDR1 SGHNT, CDR2 YYREEE (reference sequence). The CDR3 covers 15 residues. In nucleotides, the CDR3 is TGTGCCAGCAGCTTTTTTCCAGGGGTGGTCTACGAGCAGTACTTC. Protein product: CASSFFPGVVYEQYF.

In this sample, this clone turned up once. The genes are TRBV5-8 and TRBJ2-1; 9 bases map to TRBD2. In germline, CDR1 is SGHTS, CDR2 YDEGEE. This CDR3 comprises 16 residues. The ends lost 5 bases at V and 7 bases at J; junction bases unmatched: 13. CDR3 protein: CASSSSGTSWRNEQFF. The CDR3 DNA reads as TGTGCCAGCAGTTCATCCGGGACTAGCTGGAGGAATGAGCAGTTCTTC.

This clone was counted only a few times. V is TRBV6-5 and J is TRBJ2-5, with 10 bases fitting TRBD2. Losses at the gene ends were 2 bases for V and 4 bases for J; bases not matched to a gene: 4. The germline V gene encodes CDR1 MNHEY and CDR2 SVGAGI. The CDR3 is 15 amino acids. CDR3 DNA: TGTGCCAGCAGTTACACCGTAGCGGGGGGAGAGACCCAGTACTTC. Residues: CASSYTVAGGETQYF.

V usage is TRBV18 and J usage is TRBJ1-4; no firm D call. This CDR3 has 16 amino acids. V was clipped by 4 bases and J by 0 bases, with 12 bases between them. Germline V gene sequence: CDR1 KGHSH, CDR2 LQKENI. DNA of the CDR3: TGTGCCAGCTCACAAGAGGGTATTGCAACTAATGAAAAACTGTTTTTT. Encoded protein: CASSQEGIATNEKLFF.

The rearrangement links TRBV6-2 or TRBV6-3 to TRBJ2-2; D unresolved. The length of the CDR3 is 15 residues. CDR1 and CDR2 from the germline V gene are MNHEY and SVGEGT. The V and J ends lost 2 bases and 4 bases respectively, with 11 bases between them. CDR3 sequence: CASSYDNRVTGELFF. CDR3 sequence (DNA): TGTGCCAGCAGTTACGATAACCGGGTCACCGGGGAGCTGTTTTTT.

This clone appeared a few times. The chain couples TRBV7-2 to TRBJ2-7; 7 bases are a match to TRBD1. The CDR3 runs 14 residues. The junction had 4 bases not matched to a gene; V was cut back by 3 bases and J by 2 bases. CDR1 and CDR2 (germline): SGHTA, FQGNSA. The CDR3 nucleotides are TGTGCCAGCAGCTTGGCCGGACAGGCCTACGAGCAGTACTTC. Translating it yields CASSLAGQAYEQYF.

The V and J genes are TRBV28 and TRBJ2-3, with TRBD1 matching over 9 bases. Trimming at V came to 3 bases and at J to 3 bases, leaving 7 bases not matched to a gene. The CDR3 is made up of 16 amino acids. Germline lookup yields CDR1 MDHEN and CDR2 SYDVKM. CDR3 nucleotides: TGTGCCAGCAGTTTCAGCCAGGGACAGGGAACAGATACGCAGTATTTT. Protein product: CASSFSQGQGTDTQYF.

The J gene is TRBJ2-6, the V gene TRBV6-5; TRBD1 matches 7 bases. CDR1 is MNHEY, CDR2 SVGAGI, per germline. V dropped 9 bases and J dropped 2; count of bases not matched to a gene: 4. The CDR3 sequence is 14 residues long. CDR3 in amino acids: CASTDRAGANVLTF. The CDR3 bases are TGTGCCAGTACCGACAGGGCTGGGGCCAACGTCCTGACTTTC.